This is a list of T cell receptor beta chains from one sample in a study of blood T cell repertoires in COVID-19. The repertoire was sequenced with immunoSEQ multiplex PCR; TCRdb's copy has only in-frame clones and lacks some. Among some 150,000 clones listed, around 84% were seen once. Sample: peripheral blood. The receptors were gathered from a man aged 60-69 years with active or convalescent COVID-19. Both conserved end residues are part of each CDR3. The D gene is left open where the match is weak.

14	TRBV4-1	TRBD1	CASSPNRGSGTQYF
13	TRBV6-5	-	CASSPQGNTEAFF
14	TRBV27	-	CASSLRTVNEKLFF
15	TRBV7-8	TRBD1	CASSRGQGIYNEQFF
15	TRBV15	TRBD2	CATSRVASGSYEQYF
12	TRBV19	-	CASSIGGGTIYF
14	TRBV2	-	CASSDRSGDQPQHF
15	TRBV28	-	CASDGLWRGQGEQFF
18	TRBV14	TRBD1	CASSQDWGQGAANTEAFF
14	TRBV28	-	CASKGASLVYEQYF
15	TRBV5-1	TRBD1	CASSFWTGANEKLFF
14	TRBV19	TRBD1	CASSMGGQIYGYTF
13	TRBV5-4	-	CASSPHVTEEQYF
13	TRBV6-5	-	CASSYFRETEAFF
15	TRBV28	TRBD2	CASSFMREGRNEQFF
14	TRBV2	-	CASSPTHSTDTQYF
15	TRBV7-3	-	CASSLRQGAYNEQFF
15	TRBV9	-	CASSAYRGTPNEQFF
16	TRBV7-9	TRBD2	CASSPPGERDKYEQYF
14	TRBV3-1/TRBV3-2	TRBD2	CASRPSGRAPEQYF
16	TRBV2	TRBD1	CATRTGAGRTSYEQYF
16	TRBV4-3	-	CASSREDGSSYNEQFF
18	TRBV15	TRBD1	CATSSWGTASPTNYGYTF
11	TRBV6-2/TRBV6-3	-	CASSSTGGCIF
12	TRBV7-2	-	CASNPRHSEAFF
12	TRBV25-1	-	CASSESGDGYTF